This entry lists 17 T cell receptor beta chains sequenced from one sample in a study of CD8 T cells in ankylosing spondylitis. TCRdb re-derived calls from the 5' RACE reads in MiXCR, one entry per CDR3 protein. The sample records around 220,000 distinct CDR3 sequences, under 12% being singletons. Sequenced input: blood, either unsorted or a sorted T cell fraction (not recorded which). These receptors were collected from a male donor with ankylosing spondylitis or in good health (not recorded which).

This clonotype was observed at least ten times. The V gene is TRBV6-5, the J gene TRBJ1-1, with 7 bases aligning to TRBD1. Germline-derived CDR1 and CDR2 are MNHEY and SVGAGI. V lost 3 bases to trimming and J lost 3 bases; unmatched junction nucleotides: 1. The CDR3 totals 13 residues. The CDR3 reads CASSYTGDTEAFF. The DNA for the CDR3 is TGTGCCAGCAGTTATACAGGGGACACTGAAGCTTTCTTT.

This clonotype was counted ten times or more. V is TRBV7-2 and J is TRBJ1-1, with 8 bases that match TRBD1. CDR3 size: 15 residues. V was pared by 4 bases and J by 7 bases, with 11 bases of the junction left unmatched. Germline CDR1 and CDR2: SGHTA and FQGNSA. This chain's CDR3 is CASSSQAGGLNEAFF. CDR3 sequence (DNA): TGTGCCAGCAGCTCCCAAGCAGGGGGCCTAAATGAAGCTTTCTTT. The whole variable domain, filled in from reference TRBV7-2 and TRBJ1-1, reads GAGVSQSPSNKVTEKGKDVELRCDPISGHTALYWYRQSLGQGLEFLIYFQGNSAPDKSGLPSDRFSAERTGGSVSTLTIQRTQQEDSAVYLCASSSQAGGLNEAFFGQGTRLTVV.

This clonotype showed up many times. V usage is TRBV20-1 and J usage is TRBJ2-3; 10 positions agree with TRBD1. Looked up from germline, CDR1 is DFQATT and CDR2 is SNEGSKA (reference sequence). V trimming: 3 bases; J trimming: 4 bases; junction bases outside the gene matches: 7. CDR3 length: 15 amino acids. The CDR3 DNA reads as TGCAGTGCTAGGCCTGACAGGGGGCATGCAGATACGCAGTATTTT. Its translation is CSARPDRGHADTQYF.

Comment on this clonotype: A much larger clone lies a single base off, so this may be a read error. The V call is TRBV2, the J call TRBJ1-5, with no clear D. The CDR3 is 14 amino acids. Per germline, CDR1 SNHLY and CDR2 FYNNEI. CDR3 DNA sequence: TGTGCCAGCAGCCCCGGGCCGGATAATCACCCCCAGCATTTT. It codes for CASSPGPDNHPQHF.

Note on this clonotype: Given a much more abundant clone one base away, this may be a read error. The V and J genes are TRBV12-3 or TRBV12-4 and TRBJ1-2, with D perhaps matching TRBD1 (5 bases). Trimming removed 5 bases at V and 10 bases at J, with 17 bases between. The CDR3 length is 13 residues. As DNA, the CDR3 is TGTGCCAGCAGTCCTCCGGGGGGTGATGACTACACCTTC. This encodes CASSPPGGDDYTF.

In its sample, this clonotype was seen many times. The rearrangement uses TRBV6-2 or TRBV6-3 and TRBJ2-2; D gene unclear. This CDR3 has 11 amino acids. Trimming removed 2 bases at V and 6 bases at J, with 1 base between. Looked up from germline, CDR1 is MNHEY and CDR2 is SVGEGT. Written as DNA, the CDR3 is TGTGCCAGCAGTTACGCCGGGGAGCTGTTTTTT. It is translated as CASSYAGELFF.

The CDR3 DNA reads as TGCAGTGCCGTAGAAACTAGCGGGGTTAGCTCCTACAATGAGCAGTTCTTC. Amino acid sequence: CSAVETSGVSSYNEQFF. The chain has TRBV20-1 and TRBJ2-1, with 10 nucleotides matching TRBD2. Trimming took 6 bases from V and 0 from J; bases not matched to a gene: 11. This CDR3 contains 17 residues. Germline V lookup: CDR1 DFQATT, CDR2 SNEGSKA (reference sequence).

The sample holds many counts of this clonotype. The chain links TRBV27 to TRBJ2-3, with TRBD1 matching over 8 bases. In germline, CDR1 is MNHEY, CDR2 SMNVEV (reference sequence). V shed 8 bases and J 2 bases; nucleotides not matched to a gene: 12. The CDR3 extends over 16 amino acids. The CDR3 coding sequence is TGTGCCAGCCGGGAAATGACAGGGGCTTCCACAGATACGCAGTATTTT. This translates into CASREMTGASTDTQYF.

This rearrangement joins TRBV5-1 to TRBJ1-2; weak D call: TRBD1 (5 bases). The CDR3 runs 17 residues. V was shortened by 0 bases and J by 6 bases, with 21 bases between the two germline ends. Germline CDR1 reads SGHRS; CDR2 reads YFSETQ. CDR3 loop: CASSLVGVTTGSDGYTF. The DNA of the CDR3 is TGCGCCAGCAGCTTGGTGGGGGTGACAACGGGGTCGGATGGCTACACCTTC.

As to this clonotype: Germline and junction disagree at one end, which may indicate a read error. The V call is TRBV3-1, the J call TRBJ2-2; tentative D call: TRBD2 (5 bases). Germline-derived CDR1 and CDR2 are LGHDT and YNNKEL (reference sequence). This CDR3 comprises 17 residues. The CDR3 nucleotides are TGTGCCTGCAGCCAAGGAGTGGAAACTAGGGCCACCGGGGAGCTGTTTTTT. Translated, it gives CACSQGVETRATGELFF.

In this sample, this clonotype turned up many times. V gene TRBV9 combines with J gene TRBJ2-1; tentatively, D is TRBD2 (5 bases). CDR1 SGDLS and CDR2 YYNGEE come from the germline V gene. This CDR3 comprises 15 residues. The V and J ends lost 2 bases and 4 bases respectively, with 13 bases between them. In DNA, the CDR3 is TGTGCCAGCAGCGTTTCGGGGTCGGCTTACAATGAGCAGTTCTTC. Its translation: CASSVSGSAYNEQFF.

This clonotype turned up a few times. This sequence joins TRBV3-1 and TRBJ2-5; D is ambiguous. CDR1 is LGHDT, CDR2 YNNKEL, per germline (reference sequence). The germline V and J ends were trimmed by 2 bases and 5 bases, with 12 bases remaining between them. CDR3 length: 14 amino acids. The CDR3 here is CASSQLLDSETQYF. CDR3 DNA sequence: TGTGCCAGCAGCCAATTACTCGACTCGGAGACCCAGTACTTC.

This clonotype has a count of ten or more. The chain couples TRBV6-1 to TRBJ1-1; possible D gene TRBD1, 5 bases. The germline CDR1 and CDR2 sequences are MNHNS and SASEGT. V was shortened by 2 bases and J by 1 base, with 17 bases between the two germline ends. This CDR3 comprises 17 residues. The CDR3 sequence: CASSESPGTRKNTEAFF. The CDR3 DNA sequence: TGTGCCAGCAGTGAATCCCCGGGGACGAGAAAGAACACTGAAGCTTTCTTT.

In its sample, this clonotype was seen many times. The J gene is TRBJ2-5, the V gene TRBV7-2; D ambiguous. CDR3 length: 12 amino acids. In germline, CDR1 is SGHTA, CDR2 FQGNSA. Trimming left V 5 bases short and J 5 bases short, with 9 bases between. For the CDR3, the DNA is TGTGCCAGCAGCAACTTAGTTGAGACCCAGTACTTC. It specifies CASSNLVETQYF.

This clonotype was found many times. The V call is TRBV5-1, the J call TRBJ1-6; a weak D match, TRBD1 (5 bases). This CDR3 is 13 amino acids long. The germline V and J ends were trimmed by 4 bases and 10 bases, with 12 bases remaining between them. Germline V gene lookup returns CDR1 SGHRS and CDR2 YFSETQ. CDR3 DNA sequence: TGCGCCAGCAGCCCGGGGGGGAACTCACCCCTCCACTTT. This codes for CASSPGGNSPLHF.

CDR3 nucleotide sequence: TGCAGTGCCAGCCTAGCGGGGGGCCTCCAAGAGACCCAGTACTTC. This translates into CSASLAGGLQETQYF. The chain employs TRBV20-1 and TRBJ2-5; 11 nucleotides agree with TRBD2. CDR1 DFQATT and CDR2 SNEGSKA come from the germline V gene (reference sequence). This CDR3 region has 15 residues. V shed 6 bases, J shed 1 base, and the junction held 7 bases outside the gene matches.

This clonotype has at least ten counts. The genes are TRBV12-3 or TRBV12-4 and TRBJ2-5; D is undetermined. V was pared by 5 bases and J by 5 bases, with 15 bases between. The CDR3 consists of 14 residues. The CDR3 DNA reads TGTGCCAGCAGTCTCCTTGGGGTAAGGGAGACCCAGTACTTC. Translated, it gives CASSLLGVRETQYF.